The next 10 T cell receptor beta chains were all read from a single sample in a study of post-analysis software for immune sequencing data. Findings and limits, study-wide: Roughly five TRBV segments appeared more often in patients than in controls, and TRBV5-6, TRBV5-1 and TRBV20-1 were among these.

No cognate antigen is known for these TCRs. Presence of unique molecular identifiers characterized the TCR beta cDNA libraries. TCRdb passed the PCR reads through MiXCR, listing each CDR3 protein once. The repertoire has 700,000 to 800,000 distinct CDR3 sequences, approximately 30% of them found once; the top ten carry roughly 0.53%. Sample: blood. These receptors came from a girl under 18 with multiple sclerosis.

The chain employs TRBV9 and TRBJ2-5, with TRBD1 identical over 7 bases. This CDR3 is built from 15 residues. V dropped 0 bases and J dropped 1; count of bases not matched to a gene: 3. Germline CDR1 SGDLS, CDR2 YYNGEE. The CDR3 sequence is CASSVGTGGQETQYF. The DNA for the CDR3 is TGTGCCAGCAGCGTAGGGACAGGTGGCCAAGAGACCCAGTACTTC. The variable domain in full, with the rest retrieved from reference TRBV9 and TRBJ2-5, is DSGVTQTPKHLITATGQRVTLRCSPRSGDLSVYWYQQSLDQGLQFLIQYYNGEERAKGNILERFSAQQFPDLHSELNLSSLELGDSALYFCASSVGTGGQETQYFGPGTRLLVL.

This clonotype was counted ten times or more. This chain joins TRBV29-1 and TRBJ1-2; 12 positions match TRBD1. Looked up from germline, CDR1 is SQVTM and CDR2 is ANQGSEA. With V trimmed by 6 bases and J by 8 bases, 13 bases remained unmatched. The CDR3 is made up of 15 amino acids. For the CDR3, the DNA is TGCAGCGTCAGCTTGGGACAGGGGGCGTTCTTGGGCTACACCTTC. It codes for CSVSLGQGAFLGYTF.

The chain is built from TRBV15 and TRBJ2-3; D may match TRBD1 or TRBD2 (6 bases each). The CDR3 has 16 residues. The germline gives CDR1 LNHNV, CDR2 YYDKDF (reference sequence). Deletions cut 0 bases from V and 2 bases from J, with 12 bases between. CDR3 DNA sequence: TGTGCCACCAGCAGAGATCGGGGGACAAACACAGATACGCAGTATTTT. Amino acid sequence: CATSRDRGTNTDTQYF.

Notes on this clonotype: One junction end disagrees with the germline gene, perhaps due to a read error. J is TRBJ2-1 and V is TRBV5-1; D could derive from TRBD1 or TRBD2 (5 bases each). Germline CDR1 SGHRS, CDR2 YFSETQ. This CDR3 region has 14 residues. The CDR3 DNA follows: TGCGCCAGCAGCTGGGACCATTCAGGGAATGAGCAGGTCTTC. It yields the protein CASSWDHSGNEQVF.

This clonotype has more than one count but fewer than ten. The V gene is TRBV7-9, the J gene TRBJ1-4, with D unclear. V was clipped by 8 bases and J by 8 bases, with 15 bases between them. The CDR3 length is 13 residues. The germline gives CDR1 SEHNR, CDR2 FQNEAQ (reference sequence). The CDR3 bases are TGTGCCAGCCATTCTTCCTTGATCGAAAAACTGTTTTTT. Its translation: CASHSSLIEKLFF.

There are a few counts of this clonotype. The gene calls are TRBV7-9 and TRBJ1-1, with D possibly matching TRBD1 (6 bases). The V end was cut by 7 bases, the J end by 4 bases, with 16 bases between. This CDR3 comprises 14 residues. Germline V gene sequence: CDR1 SEHNR, CDR2 FQNEAQ (reference sequence). The CDR3 DNA sequence: TGTGCCAGCACCGAACAGGGAATGGGCACTGAAGCTTTCTTT. It is translated as CASTEQGMGTEAFF.

This sequence joins TRBV2 and TRBJ2-7; tentative D call: TRBD1 (7 bases). This CDR3 is built from 18 residues. With 3 bases removed from V and 4 bases from J, the gap between germline ends came to 25 bases. Germline CDR1 reads SNHLY; CDR2 reads FYNNEI. CDR3 sequence reads: CASSDISARGTECYEQYF. DNA for the CDR3: TGTGCCAGCAGTGATATTTCGGCCCGGGGGACAGAGTGTTACGAGCAGTACTTC.

The chain carries TRBV6-6 and TRBJ2-7, with D possibly being TRBD1 (6 bases). CDR1 is MNHNY and CDR2 is SVGAGI in the germline V gene (reference sequence). V was shortened by 0 bases and J by 6 bases, with 15 bases between the two germline ends. This CDR3 region has 15 residues. The CDR3 loop reads CASSYSQGLGGEQYF. DNA for the CDR3: TGTGCCAGCAGTTACTCACAGGGCCTTGGGGGCGAGCAGTACTTC.

J is TRBJ2-5 and V is TRBV2; 7 bases agree with TRBD1. CDR1 SNHLY and CDR2 FYNNEI come from the germline V gene. The CDR3 consists of 15 residues. Unmatched junction bases numbered 10, after V lost 6 bases and J lost 3 bases. The CDR3 protein is CASRHYGTAKETQYF. The CDR3 DNA follows: TGTGCCAGCAGGCACTACGGGACAGCCAAAGAGACCCAGTACTTC.

This clonotype showed up just a few times. This chain uses TRBV7-2 with TRBJ1-6; D might be TRBD1 (6 bases). Germline V gene sequence: CDR1 SGHTA, CDR2 FQGNSA. The CDR3 is 14 amino acids. Trimming removed 3 bases from V and 7 bases from J, with 10 bases in between. Here the CDR3 reads CASSLGTMNSPLHF. Here the CDR3 DNA reads TGTGCCAGCAGCTTGGGGACAATGAATTCACCCCTCCACTTT. The variable domain in full, with the rest retrieved from reference TRBV7-2 and TRBJ1-6, is GAGVSQSPSNKVTEKGKDVELRCDPISGHTALYWYRQSLGQGLEFLIYFQGNSAPDKSGLPSDRFSAERTGGSVSTLTIQRTQQEDSAVYLCASSLGTMNSPLHFGNGTRLTVT.